A single T cell receptor beta chain is shown here with its context. No antigen is known for it. The junction departs from the called germline gene at one end, perhaps through a read error. The germline V gene specifies SGHTA as CDR1 and FQGNSA as CDR2. Measured from the cysteine to the phenylalanine, the CDR3 is 20 residues long. Only the CDR3 DNA stays, 60 bases, in frame from base 1. The library was made by multiplex PCR. Instrument on record: Illumina HiSeq 4000. To build TCR beta libraries, CDR3 regions were amplified by Arm-PCR using iRepertoire HTBI primers. Before sequencing, the PCR products underwent gel purification. The study's own analysis went as follows. Across samples, approximately 68 TRBV and 13 to 15 TRBJ segments were identified and used for gene usage analysis of CDR3 amino acid clonotypes. COPE and FqMerger were used to merge the filtered high-quality paired reads into contigs. Contigs were aligned with BLAST to IMGT TRBV, TRBD and TRBJ reference genes, and CDR3 was defined per IMGT. Highly expanded clones were defined as clonotypes with a frequency above 0.1%. Shannon entropy was used to measure repertoire diversity, and the Gini coefficient was used to measure V-J evenness. Public clonotypes were defined as clonotypes shared by more than one individual. Starting from the raw public reads, TCRdb applied fastp trimming at Q25, assembled clones with MiXCR and retained in-frame beta chains. All rows with the same CDR3 protein become a single entry with the most common DNA and genes. TCRdb, not the authors, supplied the V and J calls. Here the sample has 300,000 to 500,000 distinct CDR3 sequences; more than 20% occur a single time. The biggest ten clones account for 20% to 25% of the sample.

This record belongs to a study of regulatory T cells in long-lasting Graves disease (dated by TCRdb to 2020 to 2023). About the study as a whole: Persistent Graves' disease was defined as antithyroid drug treatment for over 5 years with persistently positive TSH receptor autoantibodies. Patients with persistent Graves' disease were compared with patients with newly diagnosed Graves' disease using TCR sequencing and RNA sequencing of peripheral blood. The study was registered as a clinical trial and conducted in China. A total of around 35 samples underwent TCR sequencing: around 13 from persistent and 20 from newly diagnosed Graves' disease patients. Persistent Graves' disease patients in the clinical cohort had taken antithyroid drugs for 9.5 to 13 years on average. The paper's findings and limits, for the study overall: Patients with persistent disease shared more public clonotypes (about 3,000) than newly diagnosed patients did (around 1,000). As a limitation, the authors acknowledged that the small sample size may reduce accuracy. Sequencing and analysis were restricted to the TCR beta chain. Peripheral blood alone was examined, since thyroid tissue, which constituted the primary lesion, could not be accessed. Preferential use of TRBV28, TRBJ1-2 and TRBJ2-5 was observed in persistent disease, whereas TRBV20-1 and TRBJ2-1 were favored in newly diagnosed disease. Compared with newly diagnosed patients, persistent Graves' disease patients had lower TCR Shannon entropy and fewer highly expanded clones, which suggests clonal expansion.

The time point label for this specimen denotes: persistent/refractory GD, antithyroid drugs over 5 years with positive TRAb. For both TCR sequencing and RNA sequencing, RNA was extracted from PBMCs in TRIzol. The diagnosis of Graves' disease was made according to American Thyroid Association guidelines. Recruitment of patients was carried out at an endocrinology department in Xi'an, China. Each patient gave 7.5 to 10 milliliters of peripheral blood, collected in an EDTA anticoagulant tube. Ficoll Paque Plus density gradient separation was used to isolate PBMCs, and no further T cell sorting was done. An Agilent 2100 Bioanalyzer and agarose gel were used to assess RNA quality, and a NanoDrop 2000 was used to measure RNA concentration.

The chain links TRBV7-2 with TRBJ2-3; the best D guess is TRBD2, with 5 bases matching. Sequencing used peripheral blood mononuclear cells (PBMCs), obtained when the disease was refractory, from a patient treated with antithyroid drugs. This clonotype was obtained from a female donor with Graves disease. The CDR3 reads CASSVALGPGFGVFADTQYF. The nucleotide sequence is TGTGCCAGCAGCGTAGCATTGGGCCCCGGGTTCGGGGTTTTCGCAGATACGCAGTATTTT.